This T cell receptor beta chain was recovered during a study of T-cell reconstitution after alpha-beta-depleted transplantation in children. Regarding the study as a whole: From newly produced T cells came most of the T-cell counts and diversity one year after transplant. Surviving recipient T cells and thymic progenitors produced the high day-60 TCRbeta diversity seen in some patients. Expanded graft clones numbering several hundred reportedly gave rise to alpha-beta T cells about two months after transplant.

Unique molecular identifiers featured in how the TCRbeta library was prepared. TCRdb independently ran MiXCR on the PCR reads; one entry per CDR3 protein. Of 700,000 to 850,000 distinct CDR3 sequences detected, about 15% appear once; the ten largest clones hold about 4.6%. Turning to this clonotype: What it recognizes is unknown.

Trimming removed 6 bases from V and 3 bases from J, with 12 bases in between. The length of the CDR3 is 14 residues. The germline V gene has CDR1 MDHEN and CDR2 SYDVKM. The receptor's source is a male patient aged 10 to 17 who had a stem cell transplant for acute lymphoblastic leukemia, so the T cells may come from the graft donor. The rearrangement links TRBV28 to TRBJ2-1; D is perhaps TRBD1 (5 bases). The sequences come from PBMCs, mostly from graft donor cells, collected 360 days after TCRalphabeta/CD19-depleted stem cell transplant. CDR3 sequence: CASRPPGYYNEQFF. The CDR3 nucleotides are TGTGCCAGCAGGCCTCCAGGGTACTACAATGAGCAGTTCTTC.